What follows is one TCR beta chain and its context. Its antigen is currently unknown. The donors, healthy Caucasians from Russia, were aged roughly 6 to 90. This record comes from a study of blood T cells in healthy people across ages. V was trimmed by 2 bases and J by 2 bases, leaving 6 bases between them. Germline CDR1 MDHEN, CDR2 SYDVKM. The CDR3 is 13 amino acids. Together with a sample-barcoded 5' primer, a J-beta primer mix was included in a second PCR lasting about 7 to 11 cycles. Through a template-switch adaptor with 12 random nucleotides, each cDNA molecule received a tag. TCRdb used MiXCR to reprocess the 5' RACE reads, holding one entry per CDR3 protein. In the table there are about 670,000 distinct CDR3 sequences, about 43% of which are singletons. Overall study findings and caveats: Observed TCR beta diversity per million T cells went down as age went up. This fall followed a roughly linear course with age.

This receptor was obtained from a man aged 80 or over in good health. The rearrangement uses TRBV28 and TRBJ1-1, with unresolved D. Sequences were obtained from blood. CDR3 region: CASSLRSNTEAFF. CDR3 sequence (DNA): TGTGCCAGCAGTTTAAGGTCAAACACTGAAGCTTTCTTT.